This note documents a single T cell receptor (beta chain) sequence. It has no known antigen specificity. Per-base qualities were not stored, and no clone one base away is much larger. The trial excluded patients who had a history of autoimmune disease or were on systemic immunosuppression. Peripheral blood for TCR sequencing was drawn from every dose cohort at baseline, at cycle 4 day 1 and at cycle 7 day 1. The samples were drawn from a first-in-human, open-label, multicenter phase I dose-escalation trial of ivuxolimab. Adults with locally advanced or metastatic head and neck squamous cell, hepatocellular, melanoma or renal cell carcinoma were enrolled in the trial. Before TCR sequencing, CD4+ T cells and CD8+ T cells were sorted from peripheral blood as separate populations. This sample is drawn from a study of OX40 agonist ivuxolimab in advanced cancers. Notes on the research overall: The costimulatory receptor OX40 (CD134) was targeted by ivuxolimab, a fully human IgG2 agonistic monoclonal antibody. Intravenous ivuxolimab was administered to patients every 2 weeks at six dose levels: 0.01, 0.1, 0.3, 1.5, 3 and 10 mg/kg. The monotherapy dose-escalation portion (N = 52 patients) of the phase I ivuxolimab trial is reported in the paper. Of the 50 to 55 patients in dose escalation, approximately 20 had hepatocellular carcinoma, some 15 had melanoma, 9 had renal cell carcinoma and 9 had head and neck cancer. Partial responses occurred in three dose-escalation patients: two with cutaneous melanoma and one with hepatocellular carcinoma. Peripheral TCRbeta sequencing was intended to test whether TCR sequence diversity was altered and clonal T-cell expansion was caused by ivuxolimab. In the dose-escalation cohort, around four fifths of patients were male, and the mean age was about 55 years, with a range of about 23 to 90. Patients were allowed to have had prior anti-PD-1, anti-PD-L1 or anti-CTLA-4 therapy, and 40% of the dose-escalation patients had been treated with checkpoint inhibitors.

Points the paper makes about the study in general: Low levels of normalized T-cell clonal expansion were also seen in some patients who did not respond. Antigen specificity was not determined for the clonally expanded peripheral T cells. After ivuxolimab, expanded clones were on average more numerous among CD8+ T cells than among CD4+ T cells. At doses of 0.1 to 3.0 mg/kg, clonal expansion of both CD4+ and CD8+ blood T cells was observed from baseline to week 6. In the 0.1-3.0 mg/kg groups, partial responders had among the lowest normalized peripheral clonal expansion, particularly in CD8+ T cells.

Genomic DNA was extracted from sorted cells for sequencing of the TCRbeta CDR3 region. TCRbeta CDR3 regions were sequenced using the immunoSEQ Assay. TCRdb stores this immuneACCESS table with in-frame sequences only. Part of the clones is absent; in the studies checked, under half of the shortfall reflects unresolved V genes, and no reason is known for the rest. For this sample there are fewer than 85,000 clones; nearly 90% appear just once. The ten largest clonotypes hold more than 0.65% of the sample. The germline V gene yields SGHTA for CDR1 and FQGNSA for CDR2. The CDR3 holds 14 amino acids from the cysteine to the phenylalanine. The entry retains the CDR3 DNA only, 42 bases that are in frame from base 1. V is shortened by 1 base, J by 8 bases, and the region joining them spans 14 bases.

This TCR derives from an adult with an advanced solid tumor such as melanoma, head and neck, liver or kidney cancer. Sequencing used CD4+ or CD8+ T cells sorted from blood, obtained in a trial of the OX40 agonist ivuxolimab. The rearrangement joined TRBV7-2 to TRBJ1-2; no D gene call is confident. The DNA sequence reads TGTGCCAGCAGCTTAGGGTCAGAGGGTCCGGGCTACACCTTC. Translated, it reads CASSLGSEGPGYTF.